Following are 30 T cell receptor beta chains from one sample sequenced in a study of blood T cells in healthy people across ages. A J-beta primer mix and a sample-barcoded 5' primer were used in a second PCR of about 7 to 12 cycles. TCRdb re-analysed the 5' RACE reads in MiXCR, keeping a single row per CDR3 protein. The sample shows hundreds of thousands of distinct CDR3 sequences, about 42% of them seen only once. Sequenced: blood. These receptors all come from a woman aged 60-70 years in good health.

This clonotype occurred many times. The V gene is TRBV20-1, the J gene TRBJ1-2, with D tentatively TRBD1 (6 bases). The CDR3 has 13 residues. The V end was cut by 5 bases, the J end by 5 bases, with 15 bases between. The germline CDR1 and CDR2 sequences are DFQATT and SNEGSKA (reference sequence). The CDR3 reads CSADTGTLYGYTF. The CDR3, as DNA: TGCAGTGCTGACACCGGGACACTTTATGGCTACACCTTC.

The chain combines TRBV28 with TRBJ1-2; D possibly corresponds to TRBD1 (6 bases). Trimming stripped 7 bases from V and 7 bases from J, with 19 bases between. Germline CDR1 MDHEN, CDR2 SYDVKM. The CDR3 is made up of 14 amino acids. CDR3 nucleotides: TGTGCCAGCAACAGGGCAGGCCCTTGGGTTGGCTACACCTTC. The encoded protein is CASNRAGPWVGYTF.

Remarks on this clonotype: A much larger clone is a single base away; this may be a read error. The J gene is TRBJ2-7, the V gene TRBV4-2; D gene uncertain. This CDR3 has 17 amino acids. Germline assignment: CDR1 LGHNA and CDR2 YNFKEQ. CDR3 region: CAGSQDASAEHPYEQYF. The CDR3 DNA is TGTGCCGGCAGCCAAGATGCTTCGGCGGAGCACCCTTACGAGCAGTACTTC.

The chain uses TRBV9 and TRBJ2-5, with D perhaps TRBD1 (6 bases). Germline assignment: CDR1 SGDLS and CDR2 YYNGEE. CDR3 length: 14 residues. V lost 4 bases and J 3 bases, leaving 13 bases between the germline ends. DNA for the CDR3: TGTGCCAGCAGCCCCCGGACAGTTAAAGAGACCCAGTACTTC. Protein: CASSPRTVKETQYF.

Comment on this clonotype: This clone may be a read error of a much larger clone one base away. The V gene is TRBV7-2, the J gene TRBJ2-5; D call uncertain. Matching the DNA end better, TRBJ2-7 makes the J call doubtful. The CDR3 has 12 amino acids. Looked up from germline, CDR1 is SGHTA and CDR2 is FQGNSA. This CDR3 reads CASSQQTYEQYF. The CDR3 DNA is TGTGCCAGCAGCCAACAGACCTACGAGCAGTACTTC.

The chain employs TRBV6-5 and TRBJ2-5; no clear D. The J call could be wrong; TRBJ2-7 is a better fit for the DNA end. From germline, CDR1 is MNHEY and CDR2 SVGAGI. The CDR3 totals 15 residues. The CDR3 here is CASSTNAYGPYEQYF. The DNA of the CDR3 is TGTGCCAGCAGTACAAACGCTTATGGTCCTTACGAGCAGTACTTC.

Written as DNA, the CDR3 is TGTGCCAGCAGTGCACCGGGACTAGCGGGAGTTGGGAGGGATGAGCAGTTCTTC. As protein: CASSAPGLAGVGRDEQFF. The chain links TRBV28 to TRBJ2-1; 14 nucleotides line up with TRBD2. The CDR3 extends over 18 amino acids. Losses at the gene ends were 5 bases for V and 8 bases for J; bases not matched to a gene: 14. Germline CDR1 MDHEN, CDR2 SYDVKM. Full variable domain (rest looked up from reference TRBV28 and TRBJ2-1): DVKVTQSSRYLVKRTGEKVFLECVQDMDHENMFWYRQDPGLGLRLIYFSYDVKMKEKGDIPEGYSVSREKKERFSLILESASTNQTSMYLCASSAPGLAGVGRDEQFFGPGTRLTVL.

This clonotype was seen only a few times. The chain links TRBV12-3 or TRBV12-4 to TRBJ2-6; D unclear. The CDR3 extends over 15 amino acids. The ends were cut back, 3 bases at V and 1 base at J, with 7 bases in the middle. CDR3 in amino acids: CASSFFGSGANVLTF. In DNA form, the CDR3 reads TGTGCCAGCAGTTTTTTCGGTTCTGGGGCCAACGTCCTGACTTTC.

There are a few counts of this clonotype. This chain links TRBV7-8 with TRBJ1-1; D gene uncertain. The CDR3 is 14 residues long. CDR1 SGHVS and CDR2 FQNEAQ come from the germline V gene. V lost 1 base, J lost 2 bases, and 8 bases lay in between. CDR3 sequence reads: CASSLGALNTEAFF. CDR3 DNA: TGTGCCAGCAGCTTAGGGGCCCTCAACACTGAAGCTTTCTTT.

The sample holds many counts of this clonotype. The chain recombines TRBV7-2 with TRBJ1-2; 7 bases align to TRBD1. This CDR3 has 15 amino acids. J lost 5 bases, V lost 5 bases, and 11 bases had no gene match. CDR1 SGHTA and CDR2 FQGNSA come from the germline V gene. The CDR3 spells CASSRDGTVGYGYTF. The CDR3 DNA is TGTGCCAGCAGCCGTGACGGGACAGTCGGTTATGGCTACACCTTC.

The genes are TRBV9 and TRBJ2-1, with 8 bases fitting TRBD2. Germline-derived CDR1 and CDR2 are SGDLS and YYNGEE. CDR3 length: 15 residues. V trimming: 4 bases; J trimming: 4 bases; junction bases outside the gene matches: 7. CDR3 loop: CASSPDTSGYNEQFF. CDR3 in DNA: TGTGCCAGCAGCCCCGATACTAGCGGATACAATGAGCAGTTCTTC.

The chain is built from TRBV20-1 and TRBJ2-5, with 8 nucleotides matching TRBD2. There are 15 residues in the CDR3. Germline-derived CDR1 and CDR2 are DFQATT and SNEGSKA (reference sequence). Trimming removed 0 bases from V and 4 bases from J; junction bases left unmatched: 7. CDR3 in DNA: TGCAGTGCTAGAGATATTAGCGGGGCCGGAGAGACCCAGTACTTC. This encodes CSARDISGAGETQYF.

This clonotype was observed a few times. The chain joins TRBV12-3 or TRBV12-4 to TRBJ1-1; D possibly corresponds to TRBD1 (6 bases). V lost 7 bases and J lost 3, with 21 bases in between. This CDR3 spans 16 amino acids. The CDR3 coding sequence is TGTGCCAGCAATCCCGGGGGGGGGCGAGTGGACACTGAAGCTTTCTTT. Translation: CASNPGGGRVDTEAFF.

CDR3 bases: TGCAGTGCTAGCCCGGGACAGGGTTCAATCCAGCCCCAGCATTTT. It codes for CSASPGQGSIQPQHF. The chain has TRBV20-1 and TRBJ1-5; TRBD1 matches at 9 bases. The CDR3 runs to 15 residues. Losses at the gene ends were 3 bases for V and 7 bases for J; bases not matched to a gene: 10. The germline V gene encodes CDR1 DFQATT and CDR2 SNEGSKA (reference sequence).

The chain has TRBV5-1 and TRBJ1-4; 7 nucleotides match TRBD1. The CDR3 has 17 residues. Germline V gene sequence: CDR1 SGHRS, CDR2 YFSETQ. V was pared by 4 bases and J by 0 bases, with 9 bases of the junction left unmatched. This chain's CDR3 is CASSPTGPRATNEKLFF. CDR3 DNA sequence: TGCGCCAGCAGCCCGACAGGGCCTAGAGCAACTAATGAAAAACTGTTTTTT.

The chain combines TRBV10-3 with TRBJ1-1, with D possibly matching TRBD1 (6 bases). V lost 3 bases to trimming and J lost 5 bases, with 13 bases between them. The CDR3 contains 14 residues. Looked up from germline, CDR1 is ENHRY and CDR2 is SYGVKD. CDR3 amino acids: CAISDTGSGTEAFF. As DNA, the CDR3 is TGTGCCATCAGTGATACAGGGAGTGGGACTGAAGCTTTCTTT.

This chain links TRBV10-3 with TRBJ1-2, with 10 bases lining up with TRBD1. CDR1 and CDR2 from the germline V gene are ENHRY and SYGVKD. J was trimmed by 1 base and V by 10 bases; bases with no gene match: 3. The CDR3 has 13 amino acids. The CDR3 DNA sequence: TGTGCCACCGGGACAGGGGATAACTATGGCTACACCTTC. It specifies CATGTGDNYGYTF.

This chain uses TRBV9 with TRBJ2-1, with unresolved D. Germline CDR1 reads SGDLS; CDR2 reads YYNGEE. CDR3 length: 15 residues. Deletions cut 0 bases from V and 6 bases from J, with 13 bases between. This CDR3 reads CASSVEGGRANEQFF. As DNA, the CDR3 is TGTGCCAGCAGCGTAGAGGGCGGAAGGGCCAATGAGCAGTTCTTC.

This clonotype was observed a few times. This clone may be a read error of a much larger clone one base away. The chain couples TRBV6-1 to TRBJ2-7; 8 positions match TRBD2. Germline V gene sequence: CDR1 MNHNS, CDR2 SASEGT. The CDR3 spans 16 residues. Germline trimming cut 6 bases from V and 7 bases from J; bases unmatched to any gene: 17. DNA of the CDR3: TGTGCCAGCAGCTCCGGGGGGGCCTCTCTCTACAATGAGCAGTACTTC. Protein product: CASSSGGASLYNEQYF.

This rearrangement joins TRBV20-1 to TRBJ2-1; D not resolved. The CDR3 has 15 amino acids. Trimming left V 3 bases short and J 4 bases short, with 16 bases between. Germline values: CDR1 DFQATT, CDR2 SNEGSKA (reference sequence). CDR3 residues: CSASVTLGLYNEQFF. The CDR3 DNA sequence: TGCAGTGCTAGCGTCACTCTCGGGCTATACAATGAGCAGTTCTTC.

The CDR3 reads CASSPQTSGGHEQYF. The CDR3 DNA follows: TGTGCCAGCAGTCCCCAGACTAGCGGGGGCCACGAGCAGTACTTC. The chain recombines TRBV2 with TRBJ2-7; 12 bases line up with TRBD2. Germline values: CDR1 SNHLY, CDR2 FYNNEI. CDR3 length equals 15 residues. The trim removed 5 bases at V and 5 bases at J, leaving 7 bases unmatched.

There are a few counts of this clonotype. The J gene is TRBJ2-3, the V gene TRBV7-9; 8 bases are shared with TRBD1. CDR1 is SEHNR, CDR2 FQNEAQ, per germline (reference sequence). Trimming took 4 bases from V and 3 from J; bases not matched to a gene: 15. There are 18 residues in the CDR3. CDR3 sequence: CASSYDFAGTGSTDTQYF. The CDR3 region has the DNA TGTGCCAGCAGCTACGATTTTGCCGGGACAGGATCGACAGATACGCAGTATTTT.

The V call is TRBV20-1, the J call TRBJ2-1, with D perhaps matching TRBD2 (6 bases). Trimming stripped 0 bases from V and 6 bases from J, with 15 bases between. The germline CDR1 and CDR2 sequences are DFQATT and SNEGSKA (reference sequence). The CDR3 runs to 15 residues. CDR3 in DNA: TGCAGTGCTAGAGATGGGGGACTTCGGCCCAATGAGCAGTTCTTC. Translation gives CSARDGGLRPNEQFF.

As to this clonotype: A read error may account for a junction end that differs from germline. The CDR3 sequence: CTSSFRVTDTQYF. The CDR3 DNA is TGTACCAGCAGCTTCCGGGTCACAGATACGCAGTATTTT. The rearrangement uses TRBV13 and TRBJ2-3; D remains ambiguous. The CDR3 covers 13 residues. CDR1 and CDR2 from the germline V gene are PRHDT and FYEKMQ (reference sequence). Complete variable domain (other parts from reference TRBV13 and TRBJ2-3): AAGVIQSPRHLIKEKRETATLKCYPIPRHDTVYWYQQGPGQDPQFLISFYEKMQSDKGSIPDRFSAQQFSDYHSELNMSSLELGDSALYFCTSSFRVTDTQYFGPGTRLTVL.

The chain has TRBV20-1 and TRBJ2-7; D is perhaps TRBD2 (5 bases). CDR3 length: 13 amino acids. Germline V gene lookup returns CDR1 DFQATT and CDR2 SNEGSKA (reference sequence). The V end lost 5 bases, the J end lost 3 bases, and 14 bases lay between the germline ends. The CDR3 sequence: CSAGGPASYEQYF. The CDR3 bases are TGCAGTGCTGGAGGCCCCGCTAGCTACGAGCAGTACTTC.

V and J are TRBV24-1 and TRBJ2-1, with 11 bases that match TRBD1. V was clipped by 4 bases and J by 8 bases; unmatched bases: 6. Germline assignment: CDR1 KGHDR and CDR2 SFDVKD. The CDR3 covers 15 residues. This CDR3 reads CATSDPGQGGHEQFF. CDR3 in DNA: TGTGCCACCAGTGACCCGGGACAGGGGGGCCATGAGCAGTTCTTC.

This clonotype was observed a few times. The chain joins TRBV20-1 to TRBJ2-3; D is unresolved. Trimming removed 3 bases from V and 3 bases from J, with 16 bases in between. The V gene's germline CDR1 is DFQATT and CDR2 SNEGSKA (reference sequence). The CDR3 runs 15 residues. The CDR3 region has the DNA TGCAGTGCTAGTCCCACCGCCGGTGGGACAGATACGCAGTATTTT. As protein: CSASPTAGGTDTQYF.

This clonotype has a count of ten or more. The rearrangement uses TRBV12-3 or TRBV12-4 and TRBJ2-7; D gene uncertain. This CDR3 is built from 12 residues. Trimming pared 5 bases from V and 4 bases from J, leaving 9 bases between. The CDR3 DNA follows: TGTGCCAGCAGTATGTCCGGTTACGAGCAGTACTTC. It is translated as CASSMSGYEQYF.

Worth noting for this clonotype: Compared with germline, one end of the junction differs, possibly owing to a read error. The chain carries TRBV7-2 and TRBJ2-7, with D possibly matching TRBD1 (5 bases). Germline CDR1 is SGHTA and CDR2 is FQGNSA. CDR3 length equals 14 residues. CDR3 sequence: CAGSPNQGYYEQYF. CDR3 sequence (DNA): TGTGCCGGCAGCCCGAACCAGGGATACTACGAGCAGTACTTC.

About this clonotype: A much bigger clone sits one base away, suggesting this may be a read error. The chain uses TRBV5-1 and TRBJ2-1; 7 bases are shared with TRBD2. CDR3 length equals 15 residues. The junction had 14 bases not matched to a gene; V was cut back by 9 bases and J by 5 bases. CDR1 SGHRS and CDR2 YFSETQ come from the germline V gene. CDR3 region: CANIPRAGYNNEQFF. CDR3 DNA sequence: TGCGCCAACATCCCGCGAGCGGGGTACAACAATGAGCAGTTCTTC. The full variable domain, its missing parts supplied by reference TRBV5-1 and TRBJ2-1, is KAGVTQTPRYLIKTRGQQVTLSCSPISGHRSVSWYQQTPGQGLQFLFEYFSETQRNKGNFPGRFSGRQFSNSRSEMNVSTLELGDSALYLCANIPRAGYNNEQFFGPGTRLTVL.